These T cell receptor beta chains were read from a single sample in a study of regulatory T cells in long-lasting Graves disease. MiXCR, run by TCRdb on the multiplex PCR reads, gives a single entry per CDR3 protein. This table holds 650,000 to 700,000 distinct CDR3 sequences, 25% to 30% found once. Sample: peripheral blood mononuclear cells (PBMCs), taken when the disease was refractory, from a patient treated with antithyroid drugs. These receptors originate from a female donor with Graves disease. CDR3s include the opening cysteine and the closing phenylalanine or tryptophan. D genes are given only for firm matches. Not all rows give a size; the values are once, few, many and, for expanded clones, a class.

>TRBJ1-6|TRBV4-1|NA|NA
CASSQAQRGPLHF
TGCGCCAGCAGCCAAGCCCAAAGGGGTCCCCTCCACTTT
>TRBJ2-4|TRBV5-1|TRBD1|NA
CASSRQGGTKNIQYF
TGCGCCAGCAGCAGACAGGGGGGAACCAAAAACATTCAGTACTTC
>TRBJ1-1|TRBV19|TRBD1|NA
CASGGQVSEAFF
TGTGCCAGTGGCGGACAGGTGTCTGAAGCTTTCTTT
>TRBJ1-4|TRBV16|TRBD1|NA
CASSHGTGASEKLFF
TGTGCCAGCAGCCACGGGACAGGGGCGTCTGAAAAACTGTTTTTT
>TRBJ1-3|TRBV28|NA|NA
CASRDGTSGNTIYF
TGTGCCAGCAGAGACGGGACCTCTGGAAACACCATATATTTT
>TRBJ2-5|TRBV30|NA|NA
CAWTEGLGSQETQYF
TGTGCCTGGACGGAGGGGTTGGGCAGTCAAGAGACCCAGTACTTC
>TRBJ2-7|TRBV29-1|TRBD1|few
CSVVGGTAYEQYF
TGCAGCGTTGTAGGGGGCACTGCCTACGAGCAGTACTTC
>TRBJ1-2|TRBV29-1|NA|NA
CSVEGGTFYGYTF
TGCAGCGTTGAAGGAGGGACATTTTATGGCTACACCTTC
>TRBJ1-6|TRBV27|NA|once
CASSLGESPLHF
TGTGCCAGCAGTTTAGGGGAGTCACCCCTCCACTTT
>TRBJ2-7|TRBV7-9|TRBD1|NA
CASRIRQGVEYF
TGTGCCAGCAGGATTAGGCAGGGGGTCGAGTACTTC
>TRBJ2-3|TRBV7-2|NA|NA
CASSASDSTDTQYF
TGTGCCAGCAGCGCTAGCGACAGCACAGATACGCAGTATTTT
>TRBJ1-1|TRBV19|TRBD1|NA
CASSAQGASTEAFF
TGTGCCAGTAGTGCACAGGGGGCAAGCACTGAAGCTTTCTTT
>TRBJ2-7|TRBV12-3/TRBV12-4|TRBD1|few
CASSLKQGSSYEQYF
TGCGCCAGCAGCTTGAAACAGGGGAGCTCCTACGAGCAGTACTTC
>TRBJ1-5|TRBV5-6|TRBD1|few
CASSLGGTALGQPQHF
TGTGCCAGCAGCCTGGGGGGGACAGCCTTGGGGCAGCCCCAGCATTTT
>TRBJ2-7|TRBV25-1|NA|NA
CASSGLVEQYF
TGTGCCAGCAGTGGCCTGGTGGAGCAGTACTTC